Each of the 11 T cell receptor beta chains below was sequenced from the same sample in a study of identifying expanded T cells in peripheral blood. The table came from immunoSEQ multiplex PCR; TCRdb's copy has only in-frame clones and leaves some out. This table holds over 90,000 clones, approximately 88% found once. Sequenced material: blood. These receptors all stem from a person between 18 and 69 years old in good health.

CDR3 DNA sequence: TGTGCCAGTGTTACGAGCGGGGGAGCTTTCTTT. Translating it yields CASVTSGGAFF. The chain employs TRBV19 and TRBJ1-1, with D possibly being TRBD1 (5 bases). Trimming took off 8 bases at V and 10 bases at J, with 14 bases between the two ends. CDR3 length equals 11 residues. Looked up from germline, CDR1 is LNHDA and CDR2 is SQIVND (reference sequence). Drawing the rest from reference TRBV19 and TRBJ1-1, the complete variable domain is DGGITQSPKYLFRKEGQNVTLSCEQNLNHDAMYWYRQDPGQGLRLIYYSQIVNDFQKGDIAEGYSVSREKKESFPLTVTSAQKNPTAFYLCASVTSGGAFFGQGTRLTVV.

The V call is TRBV6-6, the J call TRBJ2-1; tentatively, D is TRBD1 or TRBD2 (5 bases each). Trimming left V 6 bases short and J 7 bases short, with 13 bases between. Germline lookup yields CDR1 MNHNY and CDR2 SVGAGI (reference sequence). The CDR3 loop spans 13 amino acids. The CDR3, as DNA: TGTGCCAGCAGCCCAGGGACGGGTAATGAGCAGTTCTTC. Its protein product is CASSPGTGNEQFF.

The CDR3 here is CASSDPGVDEQFF. The CDR3 DNA follows: TGCGCCAGCAGTGATCCGGGGGTGGATGAGCAGTTCTTC. J is TRBJ2-1 and V is TRBV10-1, with D perhaps matching TRBD2 (6 bases). The ends were cut back, 3 bases at V and 8 bases at J, with 11 bases in the middle. Germline values: CDR1 WNHNN, CDR2 SYGVQD (reference sequence). There are 13 residues in the CDR3.

The rearrangement uses TRBV5-1 and TRBJ2-2; the D is unclear. The germline V gene has CDR1 SGHRS and CDR2 YFSETQ. With 3 bases removed from V and 0 bases from J, the gap between germline ends came to 6 bases. The CDR3 loop spans 14 amino acids. The CDR3 loop reads CASSSPPNTGELFF. CDR3 nucleotides: TGCGCCAGCAGCTCACCCCCGAACACCGGGGAGCTGTTTTTT.

The chain carries TRBV27 and TRBJ1-5; 8 bases map to TRBD1. There are 15 residues in the CDR3. Germline lookup yields CDR1 MNHEY and CDR2 SMNVEV (reference sequence). The V and J ends lost 4 bases and 5 bases, in that order; junction bases with no gene match: 7. CDR3 sequence (DNA): TGTGCCAGCAGTTCATCCGGGACAGGATATCAGCCCCAGCATTTT. Translating gives CASSSSGTGYQPQHF.

The chain is built from TRBV6-5 and TRBJ1-3; no definite D call. The CDR3 spans 15 residues. Germline V gene data show CDR1 as MNHEY and CDR2 as SVGAGI. The V gene lost 0 bases and the J gene lost 1 base, with 7 bases spanning the gap. CDR3 residues: CASSYSPQSGNTIYF. The CDR3 DNA is TGTGCCAGCAGTTACTCTCCGCAGTCTGGAAACACCATATATTTT.

The rearrangement links TRBV18 to TRBJ2-3; D might be TRBD1 (5 bases). From germline, CDR1 is KGHSH and CDR2 LQKENI. This CDR3 is built from 13 residues. Trimming left V 3 bases short and J 7 bases short, with 11 bases between. The CDR3 region has the DNA TGTGCCAGCTCACCCGACAGAGATAATACGCAGTATTTT. This encodes CASSPDRDNTQYF.

This rearrangement joins TRBV7-9 to TRBJ2-5, with D unresolved. The CDR3 totals 13 residues. The germline CDR1 and CDR2 sequences are SEHNR and FQNEAQ (reference sequence). V was cut by 3 bases and J by 5 bases, with 10 bases left in between. CDR3 sequence: CASSFGLKETQYF. The CDR3 bases are TGTGCCAGCAGCTTCGGGCTCAAGGAGACCCAGTACTTC.

This sequence joins TRBV28 and TRBJ2-3; either TRBD1 or TRBD2 may supply D (6 bases each). Germline loops: CDR1 MDHEN, CDR2 SYDVKM. V was clipped by 3 bases and J by 7 bases, with 14 bases between them. CDR3 length equals 14 residues. CDR3: CASSFGGGRHTQYF. The CDR3, as DNA: TGTGCCAGCAGTTTTGGAGGGGGGCGGCATACGCAGTATTTT.

The chain combines TRBV15 with TRBJ1-1; no clear D. The V end was cut by 3 bases, the J end by 3 bases, with 5 bases between. The CDR3 length is 12 residues. Germline V gene lookup returns CDR1 LNHNV and CDR2 YYDKDF (reference sequence). For the CDR3, the DNA is TGTGCCACCAGCAGGGATCACACTGAAGCTTTCTTT. This gives the protein CATSRDHTEAFF.

The genes are TRBV18 and TRBJ1-4; D possibly corresponds to TRBD1 (5 bases). The germline V gene has CDR1 KGHSH and CDR2 LQKENI. Trimming removed 2 bases at V and 1 base at J, with 11 bases between. The length of the CDR3 is 16 residues. CDR3 protein: CASSPSGGVTNEKLFF. CDR3 DNA sequence: TGTGCCAGCTCACCATCAGGAGGGGTAACTAATGAAAAACTGTTTTTT.